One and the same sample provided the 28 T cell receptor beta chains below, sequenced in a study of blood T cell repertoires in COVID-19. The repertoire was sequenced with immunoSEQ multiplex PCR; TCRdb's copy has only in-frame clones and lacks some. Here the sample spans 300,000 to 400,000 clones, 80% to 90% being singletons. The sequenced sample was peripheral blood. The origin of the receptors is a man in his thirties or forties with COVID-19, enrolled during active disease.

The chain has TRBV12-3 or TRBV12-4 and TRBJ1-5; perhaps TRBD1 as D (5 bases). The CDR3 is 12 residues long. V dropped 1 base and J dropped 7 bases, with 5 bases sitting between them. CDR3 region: CASSLGQQPQHF. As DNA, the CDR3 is TGTGCCAGCAGTTTAGGACAGCAGCCCCAGCATTTT.

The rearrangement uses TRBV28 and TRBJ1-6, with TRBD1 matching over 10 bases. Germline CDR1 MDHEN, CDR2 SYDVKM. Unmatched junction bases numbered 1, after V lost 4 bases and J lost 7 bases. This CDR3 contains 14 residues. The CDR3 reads CASSSDRGNSPLHF. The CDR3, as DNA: TGTGCCAGCAGTTCGGACAGGGGGAATTCACCCCTCCACTTT.

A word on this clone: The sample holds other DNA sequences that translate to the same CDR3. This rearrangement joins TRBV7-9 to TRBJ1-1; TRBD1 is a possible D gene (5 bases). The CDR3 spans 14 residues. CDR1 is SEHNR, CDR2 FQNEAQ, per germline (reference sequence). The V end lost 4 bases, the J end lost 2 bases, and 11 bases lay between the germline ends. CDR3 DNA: TGTGCCAGCAGCTCCCAGGGACTAAACACTGAAGCTTTCTTT. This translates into CASSSQGLNTEAFF.

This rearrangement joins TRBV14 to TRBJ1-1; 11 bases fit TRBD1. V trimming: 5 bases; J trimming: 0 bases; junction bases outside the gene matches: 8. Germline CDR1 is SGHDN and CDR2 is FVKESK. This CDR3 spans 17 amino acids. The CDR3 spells CASSRLDRGRMNTEAFF. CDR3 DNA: TGTGCCAGCAGCAGATTGGACAGGGGGCGTATGAACACTGAAGCTTTCTTT.

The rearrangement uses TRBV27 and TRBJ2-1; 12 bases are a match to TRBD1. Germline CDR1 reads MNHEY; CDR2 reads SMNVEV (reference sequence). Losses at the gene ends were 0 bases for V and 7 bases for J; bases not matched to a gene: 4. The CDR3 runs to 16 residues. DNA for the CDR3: TGTGCCAGCAGTTTATCAGGGGACAGGGGGCGGAATGAGCAGTTCTTC. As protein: CASSLSGDRGRNEQFF.

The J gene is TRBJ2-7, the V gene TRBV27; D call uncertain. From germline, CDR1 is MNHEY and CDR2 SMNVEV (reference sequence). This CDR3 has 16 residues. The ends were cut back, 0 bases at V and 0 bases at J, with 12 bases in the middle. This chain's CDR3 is CASSLSGQVISYEQYF. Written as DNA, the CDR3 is TGTGCCAGCAGTTTATCGGGTCAGGTTATCTCCTACGAGCAGTACTTC.

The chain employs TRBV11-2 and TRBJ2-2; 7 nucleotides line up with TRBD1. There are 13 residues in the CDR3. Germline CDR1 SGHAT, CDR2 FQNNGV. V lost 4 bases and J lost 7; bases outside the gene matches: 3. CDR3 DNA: TGTGCCAGCAGCTCAGGGGGTCACGGGGAGCTGTTTTTT. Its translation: CASSSGGHGELFF.

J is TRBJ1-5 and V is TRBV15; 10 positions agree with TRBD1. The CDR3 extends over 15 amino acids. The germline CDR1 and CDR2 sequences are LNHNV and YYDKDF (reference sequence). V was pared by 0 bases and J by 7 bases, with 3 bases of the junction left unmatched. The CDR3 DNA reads TGTGCCACCAGCAGAGAAGGGGACAGGGGCCAGCCCCAGCATTTT. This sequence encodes CATSREGDRGQPQHF. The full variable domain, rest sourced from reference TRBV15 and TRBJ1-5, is DAMVIQNPRYQVTQFGKPVTLSCSQTLNHNVMYWYQQKSSQAPKLLFHYYDKDFNNEADTPDNFQSRRPNTSFCFLDIRSPGLGDTAMYLCATSREGDRGQPQHFGDGTRLSIL.

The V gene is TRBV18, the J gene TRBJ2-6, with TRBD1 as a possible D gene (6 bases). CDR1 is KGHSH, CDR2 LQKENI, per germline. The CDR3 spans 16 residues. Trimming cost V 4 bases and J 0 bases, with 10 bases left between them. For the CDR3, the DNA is TGTGCCAGCTCACGGACAGCGGTCTCTGGGGCCAACGTCCTGACTTTC. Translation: CASSRTAVSGANVLTF.

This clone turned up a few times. CDR3 protein: CASSPRPPRDNGYTF. Written as DNA, the CDR3 is TGTGCCAGCAGTCCCCGGCCGCCTCGAGACAATGGCTACACCTTC. The chain links TRBV27 to TRBJ1-2; D is unresolved. Deletions cut 5 bases from V and 6 bases from J, with 19 bases between. Germline CDR1 reads MNHEY; CDR2 reads SMNVEV (reference sequence). This CDR3 has 15 amino acids.

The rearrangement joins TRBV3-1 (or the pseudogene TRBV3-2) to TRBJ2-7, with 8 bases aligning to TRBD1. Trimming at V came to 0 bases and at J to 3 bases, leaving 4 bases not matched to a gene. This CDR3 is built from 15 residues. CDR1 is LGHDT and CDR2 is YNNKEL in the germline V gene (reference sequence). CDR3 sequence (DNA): TGTGCCAGCAGCCAAGATAGGACAGGGATCTACGAGCAGTACTTC. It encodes CASSQDRTGIYEQYF.

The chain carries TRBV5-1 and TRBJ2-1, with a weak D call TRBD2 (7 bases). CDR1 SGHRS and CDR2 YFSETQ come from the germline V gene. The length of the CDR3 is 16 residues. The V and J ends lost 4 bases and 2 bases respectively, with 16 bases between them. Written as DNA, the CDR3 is TGCGCCAGCAGCCCCCCAAGGGGGGGAGCCTACAATGAGCAGTTCTTC. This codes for CASSPPRGGAYNEQFF.

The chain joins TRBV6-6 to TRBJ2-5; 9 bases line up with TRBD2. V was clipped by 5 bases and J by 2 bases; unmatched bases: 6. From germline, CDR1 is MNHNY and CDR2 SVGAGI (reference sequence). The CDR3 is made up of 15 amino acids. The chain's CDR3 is CASSQTSGQQETQYF. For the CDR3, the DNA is TGTGCCAGCAGTCAGACTAGCGGACAACAAGAGACCCAGTACTTC.

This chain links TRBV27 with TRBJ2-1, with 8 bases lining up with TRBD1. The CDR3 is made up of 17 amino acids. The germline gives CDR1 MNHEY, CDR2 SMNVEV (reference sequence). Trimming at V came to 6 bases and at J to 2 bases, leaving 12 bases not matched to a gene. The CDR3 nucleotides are TGTGCCAGCAGCCCCGCAGGGGGCCCTTCTACCTACAATGAGCAGTTCTTC. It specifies CASSPAGGPSTYNEQFF.

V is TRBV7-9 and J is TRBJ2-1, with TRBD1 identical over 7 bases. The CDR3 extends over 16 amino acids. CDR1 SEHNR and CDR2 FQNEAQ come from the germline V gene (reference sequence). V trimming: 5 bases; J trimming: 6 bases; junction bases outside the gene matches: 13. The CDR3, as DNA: TGTGCCAGCAGCCCGAGGGGGCCCCCCTCTCGCAATGAGCAGTTCTTC. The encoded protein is CASSPRGPPSRNEQFF.

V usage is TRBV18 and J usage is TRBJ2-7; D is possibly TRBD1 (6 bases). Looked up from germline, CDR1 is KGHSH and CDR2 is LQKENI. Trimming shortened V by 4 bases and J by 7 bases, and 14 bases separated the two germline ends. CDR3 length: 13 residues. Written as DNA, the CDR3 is TGTGCCAGCTCACTTCACCGGGACAAAGAGCAGTACTTC. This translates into CASSLHRDKEQYF.

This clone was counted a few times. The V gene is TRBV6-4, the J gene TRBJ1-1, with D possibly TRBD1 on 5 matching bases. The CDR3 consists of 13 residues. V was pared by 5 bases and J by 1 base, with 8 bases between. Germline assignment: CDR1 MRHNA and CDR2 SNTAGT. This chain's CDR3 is CASSRQPNTEAFF. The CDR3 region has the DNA TGTGCCAGCAGTAGACAGCCGAACACTGAAGCTTTCTTT.

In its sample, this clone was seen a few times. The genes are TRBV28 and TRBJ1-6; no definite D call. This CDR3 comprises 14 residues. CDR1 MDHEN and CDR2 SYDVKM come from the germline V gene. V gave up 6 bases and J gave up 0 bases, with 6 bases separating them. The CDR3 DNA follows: TGTGCCAGCAGGGCGGTCTCCTATAATTCACCCCTCCACTTT. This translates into CASRAVSYNSPLHF.

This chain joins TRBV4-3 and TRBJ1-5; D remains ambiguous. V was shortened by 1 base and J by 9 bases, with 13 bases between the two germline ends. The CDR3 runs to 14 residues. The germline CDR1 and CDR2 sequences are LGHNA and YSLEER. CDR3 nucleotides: TGCGCCAGCAGCCAAGGGCGAGAGGTGGGGCCCCAGCATTTT. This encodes CASSQGREVGPQHF.

CDR3 protein: CASSLWTGSNTEAFF. In nucleotides, the CDR3 is TGCGCCAGCAGCCTCTGGACAGGGTCGAACACTGAAGCTTTCTTT. The chain has TRBV5-1 and TRBJ1-1, with 8 bases aligning to TRBD1. Germline V gene sequence: CDR1 SGHRS, CDR2 YFSETQ. Germline trimming cut 4 bases from V and 1 base from J; bases unmatched to any gene: 6. The CDR3 is made up of 15 amino acids.

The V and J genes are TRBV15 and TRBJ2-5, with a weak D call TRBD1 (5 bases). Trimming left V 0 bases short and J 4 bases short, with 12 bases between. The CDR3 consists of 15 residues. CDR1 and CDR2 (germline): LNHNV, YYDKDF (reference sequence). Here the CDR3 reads CATSRDMGQRETQYF. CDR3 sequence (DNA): TGTGCCACCAGCAGAGATATGGGGCAGAGAGAGACCCAGTACTTC. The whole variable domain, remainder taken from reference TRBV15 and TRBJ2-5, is DAMVIQNPRYQVTQFGKPVTLSCSQTLNHNVMYWYQQKSSQAPKLLFHYYDKDFNNEADTPDNFQSRRPNTSFCFLDIRSPGLGDTAMYLCATSRDMGQRETQYFGPGTRLLVL.

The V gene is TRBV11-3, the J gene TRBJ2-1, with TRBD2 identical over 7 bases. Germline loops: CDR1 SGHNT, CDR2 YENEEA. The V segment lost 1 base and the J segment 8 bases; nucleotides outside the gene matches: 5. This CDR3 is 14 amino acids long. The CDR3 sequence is CASSLVGGSHEQFF. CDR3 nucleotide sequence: TGTGCCAGCAGCTTAGTCGGCGGGAGCCATGAGCAGTTCTTC.

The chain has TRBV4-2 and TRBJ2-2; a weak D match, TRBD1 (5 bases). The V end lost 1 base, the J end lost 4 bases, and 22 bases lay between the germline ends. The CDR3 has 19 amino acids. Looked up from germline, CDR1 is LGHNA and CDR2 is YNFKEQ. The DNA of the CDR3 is TGTGCCAGCAGCCAAGTATTGTTTGAGACAGCCCTTATCACCGGGGAGCTGTTTTTT. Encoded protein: CASSQVLFETALITGELFF.

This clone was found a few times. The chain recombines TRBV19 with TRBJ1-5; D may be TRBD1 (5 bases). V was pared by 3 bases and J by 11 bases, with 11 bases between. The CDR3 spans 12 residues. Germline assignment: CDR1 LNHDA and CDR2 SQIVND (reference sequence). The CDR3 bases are TGTGCCAGTAGTATGGGGCTAAGAGCCCAGCATTTT. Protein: CASSMGLRAQHF.

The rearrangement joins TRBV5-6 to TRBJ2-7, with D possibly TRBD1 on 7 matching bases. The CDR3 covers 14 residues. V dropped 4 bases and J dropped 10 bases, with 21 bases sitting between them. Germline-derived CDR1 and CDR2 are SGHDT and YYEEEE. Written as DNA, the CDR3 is TGTGCCAGCAGCCTGGCGGGACAGAGTTACTCCCAGTACTTC. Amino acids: CASSLAGQSYSQYF.

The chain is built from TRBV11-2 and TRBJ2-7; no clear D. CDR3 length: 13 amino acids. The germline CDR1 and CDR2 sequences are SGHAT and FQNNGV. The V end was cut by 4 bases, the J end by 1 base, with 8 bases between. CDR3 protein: CASSSPGSYEQYF. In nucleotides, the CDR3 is TGTGCCAGCAGCTCCCCCGGGTCCTACGAGCAGTACTTC. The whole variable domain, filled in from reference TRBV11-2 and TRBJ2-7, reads EAGVAQSPRYKIIEKRQSVAFWCNPISGHATLYWYQQILGQGPKLLIQFQNNGVVDDSQLPKDRFSAERLKGVDSTLKIQPAKLEDSAVYLCASSSPGSYEQYFGPGTRLTVT.

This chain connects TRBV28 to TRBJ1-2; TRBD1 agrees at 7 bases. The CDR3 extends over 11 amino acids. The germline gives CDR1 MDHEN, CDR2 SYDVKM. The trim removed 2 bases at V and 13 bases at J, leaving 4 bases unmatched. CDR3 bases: TGTGCCAGCAGTTTAGCCAGGGGGATCACCTTC. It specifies CASSLARGITF.

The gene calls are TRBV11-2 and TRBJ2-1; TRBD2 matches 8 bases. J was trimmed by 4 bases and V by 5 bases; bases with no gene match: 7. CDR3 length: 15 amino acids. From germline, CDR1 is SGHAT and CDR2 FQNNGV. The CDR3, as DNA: TGTGCCAGCAGCCCCATGGAGCGGGGGTACAATGAGCAGTTCTTC. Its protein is CASSPMERGYNEQFF.